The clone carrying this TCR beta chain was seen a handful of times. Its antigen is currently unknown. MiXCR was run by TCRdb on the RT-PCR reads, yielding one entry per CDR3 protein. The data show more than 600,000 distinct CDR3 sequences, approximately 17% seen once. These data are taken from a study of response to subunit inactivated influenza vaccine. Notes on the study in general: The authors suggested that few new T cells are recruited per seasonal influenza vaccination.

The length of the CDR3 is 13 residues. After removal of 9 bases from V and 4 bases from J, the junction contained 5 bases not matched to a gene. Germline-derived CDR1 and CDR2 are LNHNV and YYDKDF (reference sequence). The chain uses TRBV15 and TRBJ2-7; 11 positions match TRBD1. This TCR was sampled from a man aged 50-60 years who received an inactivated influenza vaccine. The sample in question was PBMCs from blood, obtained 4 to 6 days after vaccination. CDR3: CATGWDRGYEQYF. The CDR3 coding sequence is TGTGCCACGGGTTGGGACAGGGGGTACGAGCAGTACTTC.